This T cell receptor (beta chain) is from a study of cytomegalovirus exposure and HLA in healthy donors (dated by TCRdb to between 2016 and 2019). Regarding the research as a whole: An earlier analysis of roughly 570 of the donors reported approximately 280 Gb of sequence data and about 120 million unique TCR beta sequences obtained from about 179 million T cells. Roughly 300 gigabases of sequencing data and roughly 90 million unique TCR sequences were included in an early release covering roughly 600 HLA-typed donors. The genetic ancestry cluster associated with self-reported Caucasian donors included around 76% of the roughly 400 genotyped donors. The study was designed to test whether signatures of past pathogen exposure could be identified by cataloging public T cell receptors. The study used immunosequencing to profile the T cell repertoires of approximately 630 subjects and linked those repertoires to cytomegalovirus serostatus. Besides the first cohort of 666 subjects, a separate validation cohort made up of 90 to 150 different subjects was used. High-throughput TCR immunosequencing, statistical association of individual TCRs with disease status, and machine learning were combined to predict cytomegalovirus infection status. A later analysis re-analyzed previously published TCR beta repertoires from 660 or so donors and added high-resolution HLA genotyping to study TCR occurrence patterns. The later analysis used no new phenotypic data to find candidate immune exposures, relying instead on TCR beta sequences and their occurrence across donors. An earlier analysis of 587 of the donors applied high-throughput TCR beta sequencing to assess whether each TCR beta V gene segment acted as functional or pseudogenic. Donor age, sex, ethnicity and CMV serostatus were compiled together with the repertoire data. A later genetic analysis used genome-wide SNP genotypes for about 65% of the roughly 700 donors, treating that subset as a discovery cohort. Every repertoire in the discovery cohort had been generated on one and the same sequencing platform. Both class I and class II loci were covered by HLA typing, at four-digit resolution. Typing coverage differed by locus: A, B, C, DRB1 and DQB1 were typed in roughly 620-640 donors, DQA1 in about 500, DPA1 in 600 to 610, and DPB1 in 450 to 480. A handful of DR-DQ haplotypes were handled as single units for association and clustering because linkage in the cohort was strong. Across under 500 genotyped donors of the cohort, an average of roughly 250,000 unique TCR beta nucleotide sequences per donor were sequenced, and approximately 19% of those sequences were non-productive. Overall study results and their limits: In a later analysis, the rate of TCR association differed among HLA loci, with DRB1 alleles having the most associated TCRs and HLA-C alleles having the fewest. The study listed 164 TCR beta chains as associated with cytomegalovirus. Most TCR sequences were seen in very few donors, while some public TCRs were found in many individuals. Because HLA typing was unavailable for some donors at each locus, only the typed subset was used in association tests. In vitro tests confirmed that a few of the cytomegalovirus-associated TCR beta chains recognize cytomegalovirus antigens. The authors suggested that the approach could potentially be generalized to other disease states and immunological phenotypes. CMV serostatus was the only immune exposure information available for the cohort. A later analysis associated about 17,000 TCR beta sequences with specific HLA alleles at a false discovery rate of 0.05. Linkage disequilibrium might explain the correlated functional status among segregating V segments, but an unknown experimental factor could not be excluded. The earlier analysis of approximately 560 of the donors excluded some 16 rarely observed V segments, including chromosome 9 orphons, because counts were too low. In an earlier analysis of about 540 of the donors, most TCR beta V segments were observed in productive rearrangements about 87% or about 30% of the time, broadly matching IMGT annotations. An association between a missense DCLRE1C variant and V-gene and J-gene trimming of TCR beta chains was found in a later genetic analysis and replicated in an independent cohort. When HLA alleles, especially DR and DQ, strongly co-occurred, TCR associations were difficult to assign to individual alleles. A cluster of highly shared sequence variants was judged likely to represent a technical artifact of the sequencing pipeline. Cytomegalovirus status was reported to be diagnosed by the classifier with high specificity and sensitivity in both the original and validation cohorts. Several of the top co-occurrence clusters appeared to be linked to parvovirus B19, influenza, CMV and Epstein-Barr virus, according to a later analysis. Presence/absence analyses assumed roughly uniform sequencing depth across donors, an assumption that may not hold. A later analysis found that HLA-associated TCR beta chains were more clonally expanded and had lower generation probabilities than equally common non-associated chains. A later genetic analysis reported fewer N-insertions in productive TCRs among donors in an Asian-associated ancestry cluster than the roughly 620-donor mean. In a later analysis, most CMV-associated TCR beta chains were found to appear HLA-restricted, with HLA associations seemingly driven largely by CMV exposure. In this cohort, only TCR beta chains were sequenced, and detectable features were limited by the absence of alpha or paired-chain data. A further reported finding was that TCR beta sequences accurately predicted the HLA-A and HLA-B alleles for most subjects in the first cohort. Some IMGT-functional V segments, including TRBV6-2 and TRBV6-3, could not be distinguished by the 87-base-pair reads and were therefore excluded.

The method behind the library was the immunoSEQ multiplex PCR assay. For the multiplex PCR, a mixture combining 60 forward primers for TCR Vbeta segments and 13 reverse primers for TCR Jbeta segments was used. A multiplex PCR assay on genomic DNA amplified the CDR3 region of rearranged TCR beta genes. The amplified TCR beta libraries were sequenced on the Illumina HiSeq System as 87-base-pair reads. For the original study's pipeline: A later analysis tallied 80 million to 95 million unique TCR beta chains across the 610 or so repertoires, and around 10 million of those chains were shared by two or more donors. Raw reads were error-corrected and collapsed into unique sequences by a nearest-neighbor algorithm in which closely related sequences were merged to remove PCR and sequencing errors. V, D and J gene segments were assigned by aligning CDR3 sequences to IMGT reference sequences. Each retained sequence needed at least a six-nucleotide match to both a V gene segment and a J gene segment. A rearrangement was called productive if the CDR3 had no stop codons and remained in frame with V and J, and every other rearrangement was called non-productive. CDR3 was defined by IMGT convention, running from the second conserved V-encoded cysteine to the conserved J-encoded phenylalanine. The earlier analysis of some 540 of the donors excluded any sequence lacking an unambiguous match to a single V gene segment. In an earlier analysis of 587 of the donors, V segments were called functional above 56.7% productive rearrangements and were called segregating when the between-donor standard deviation exceeded 5%. A statistical classification framework was built for diagnosing cytomegalovirus status from the catalog of TCR beta chain sequences. V and J gene assignment, in a later analysis, came from comparing TCR nucleotide sequences with IMGT/GENE-DB human TR gene sequences. Using the TCRdist pipeline, a later analysis assigned CDR3 sequences along with most-parsimonious VDJ recombination scenarios. In a later analysis, each TCR beta chain was defined by its CDR3 amino acid sequence together with its V-gene family, and reads without a unique V-gene family were excluded. As a way to deal with suspected cross-contamination and a sequencing artifact, a later analysis dropped 640 or so nucleotide sequences that were highly shared and had low generation probability. In a later analysis, a clonal expansion index was calculated for each public chain from normalized within-repertoire ranks of inferred template counts. Generation probabilities in a later analysis came from a VDJ recombination model fitted to out-of-frame rearrangements, and those results were checked against IGoR. In a later analysis, hypergeometric tests were used to score TCR-TCR, TCR-HLA and TCR-CMV co-occurrence, with a repertoire-size bias correction applied to TCR pairs. In a later analysis, false discovery rates were estimated by permuting HLA or CMV assignments 20 times. A later analysis grouped co-occurring TCRs with DBSCAN, adding TCRdist sequence similarity when clustering within HLA-allele-positive subsets. Repertoires with fewer than 30,000 or more than 120,000 public chains, plus five repertoires with anomalous nucleotide sharing, were excluded from co-occurrence clustering. In its TCRdb copy, this immuneACCESS table keeps in-frame sequences only and misses some clones. Where compared with another copy, unresolved V genes explain less than half of these, and the others have no known cause. The V and J calls and clone size come from that table; D and trimming were worked out from the DNA. The sample table records over 100,000 clones; approximately 81% of these occur just once. 6% to 8% of the sample belongs to the ten largest clones.

This clone was found a few times. The antigen it binds to is not known. There are no base qualities to consult, and no much larger clone falls within one base. In total, roughly 670 healthy bone marrow donors made up the cohort. All cohort members were sampled while nominally healthy, although unrecorded immune exposures were likely present. The donor tested CMV seronegative, placing the donor among the roughly 400 seronegative members of the cohort. Every donor gave a peripheral blood sample, and the peripheral blood mononuclear cells from that sample were used for TCR beta sequencing. Genomic DNA was extracted from the blood cell samples with the Qiagen DNeasy Blood Extraction Kit. Cut back by 7 bases and 0 bases, the V and J ends lie 15 bases apart. From the cysteine up to the phenylalanine, the CDR3 has a length of 15 residues. Only CDR3 DNA is held: 45 bases, read in frame from base 1. Sequences SNHLY (CDR1) and FYNNEI (CDR2) are obtained from the germline V gene.

Here the chain combines TRBV2 and TRBJ1-1, with TRBD1 tentatively as D gene (5 bases match). Sequenced sample: PBMCs. The sequence was collected from a male donor in good health and CMV-seronegative. The CDR3 reads CASKARGEVNTEAFF. At the DNA level, the sequence is TGTGCCAGCAAGGCCCGGGGGGAGGTGAACACTGAAGCTTTCTTT.